This T cell receptor (beta chain) stems from a study of regulatory T cells in long-lasting Graves disease (dated by TCRdb to the early 2020s). Study-level background: To count as having persistent Graves' disease, a patient had to have received antithyroid drug treatment for over 5 years with TSH receptor autoantibodies remaining persistently positive. Patients with persistent Graves' disease were compared with patients with newly diagnosed Graves' disease using TCR sequencing and RNA sequencing of peripheral blood. The study was registered as a clinical trial and conducted in China. A total of around 35 samples underwent TCR sequencing, from around 13 patients with persistent Graves' disease and roughly 20 patients with newly diagnosed Graves' disease. On average, persistent Graves' disease patients in the clinical cohort had been on antithyroid drugs for approximately ten years. General conclusions and limits of the study: More public clonotypes were shared among persistent patients (around 2,600) than among newly diagnosed patients (approximately 1,000). As a limitation, the authors acknowledged that the small sample size may reduce accuracy. Persistent disease showed preferential use of TRBV28, TRBJ1-2 and TRBJ2-5, whereas newly diagnosed disease favored TRBV20-1 and TRBJ2-1. Compared with newly diagnosed patients, patients with persistent Graves' disease had lower TCR Shannon entropy and fewer highly expanded clones, which suggests clonal expansion. Sequencing and analysis were restricted to the TCR beta chain. Peripheral blood alone was examined, since thyroid tissue, which constituted the primary lesion, could not be accessed.

The library was prepared using multiplex PCR. Sequencing used an Illumina HiSeq 4000. TCR beta libraries were built with iRepertoire HTBI primers and Arm-PCR amplification of CDR3 regions. Before sequencing, the PCR products went through gel purification. On the authors' methods: Gene usage analysis of CDR3 amino acid clonotypes used the 62 TRBV and around 14 TRBJ segments found across samples. COPE and FqMerger were used to merge the filtered high-quality paired reads into contigs. BLAST was used to align contigs to IMGT TRBV, TRBD and TRBJ reference genes, with CDR3 defined following IMGT. Any clonotype with a frequency above 0.1% was counted as a highly expanded clone. Shannon entropy was used to measure repertoire diversity, and the Gini coefficient was used to measure V-J evenness. A clonotype was considered public if more than one individual shared it. The public reads were reanalyzed by TCRdb: fastp trimming at Q25, MiXCR alignment, in-frame beta chains only. Rows matching on CDR3 protein sequence are summarized as one entry with the most common DNA and genes. TCRdb, not the original authors, processed these V and J calls. The sample table holds more than 300,000 distinct CDR3 sequences, of which about 18% were seen once. Of the sample, roughly 27% is held by the ten largest clones.

A distance of 16 bases separates the germline ends of V and J, which lose 6 bases and 2 bases respectively. According to the germline V gene, CDR1 reads SQVTM and CDR2 reads ANQGSEA. The CDR3 sequence holds 15 residues, the cysteine and phenylalanine included. Just CDR3 DNA is preserved here, 45 bases in frame from base 1. This clonotype came up a few times. It has no known antigen specificity. There are no base qualities to consult, and no much larger clone falls within one base. The intended sense of this specimen's time point label: persistent/refractory GD, antithyroid drugs over 5 years with positive TRAb. For both TCR sequencing and RNA sequencing, RNA was extracted from PBMCs using TRIzol. The diagnosis of Graves' disease followed American Thyroid Association guidelines. The patients came from an endocrinology department in Xi'an, China. From each patient, around 9 milliliters of peripheral blood was collected into an EDTA anticoagulant tube. PBMCs were isolated by Ficoll Paque Plus density gradient separation without further T cell sorting. An Agilent 2100 Bioanalyzer and agarose gel were used to assess RNA quality, and a NanoDrop 2000 was used to measure RNA concentration.

This sequence uses TRBV29-1 and TRBJ2-2, with no reliable assignment of the D segment. The sequence came from a female donor with Graves disease. Specimen: peripheral blood mononuclear cells (PBMCs), collected when the disease was refractory, from a patient treated with antithyroid drugs. This receptor carries the CDR3 CSVQKNGVNTGELFF. The DNA sequence reads TGCAGCGTCCAAAAGAATGGTGTCAACACCGGGGAGCTGTTTTTT.